This T cell receptor (beta chain) stems from a study of blood T cell repertoires in COVID-19. Turning to the study itself: Whether acute or convalescent, the COVID-19 samples came from the United States, Italy and Spain. From T cells, B-cell-depleted T cells, or PBMCs came the material, which was cDNA or gDNA.

Original processing methods: The authors estimated nucleated cell counts from reference gene primer amplification. TCRdb keeps only in-frame clones here, not all; method: immunoSEQ multiplex PCR. The V and J calls and clone size were taken over from that table, and D and trimming were inferred from the DNA. This table holds more than 95,000 clones, approximately 80% found once. The CDR3 covers 13 residues. Germline V CDR1 and CDR2: SGHNT, YENEEA. Trimming shortened V by 5 bases and J by 3 bases, and 10 bases separated the two germline ends. The J gene is TRBJ2-5, the V gene TRBV11-3; D gene ambiguous. The sequence was obtained from a man in his 70s with active or convalescent COVID-19. The sequenced material came from peripheral blood. DNA for the CDR3: TGTGCCAGCAGCAAATTCCAAAAAGAGACCCAGTACTTC. This translates into CASSKFQKETQYF.